This T cell receptor (beta chain) was captured by sequencing in a study of PD-1 blockade in classical Hodgkin lymphoma (dated by TCRdb to between 2020 and 2021). Study-wide context: Nivolumab dosing was 3 mg/kg intravenously every 2 weeks, continuing until either disease progression or unacceptable toxicity. The study used CyTOF and TCR beta sequencing to define a peripheral blood immune signature of response to PD-1 blockade in classical Hodgkin lymphoma. General conclusions and limits of the study: The study was restricted to a single clinical trial cohort, and the causes of repertoire differences, possibly disease activity or prior therapy, were left undefined. Baseline TCR diversity was reported as lower in newly diagnosed patients than in healthy donors, and lower still in relapsed/refractory patients. Lower diversity was observed in patients in whom nivolumab was started less than 1 year after ASCT, and these patients were excluded from later analyses so that confounding by immune reconstitution would be avoided. By C4D1, a significant rise was seen in CD4+ TCR diversity but not in CD8+ TCR diversity (p=0.0027 vs p=0.16), and the rise was most apparent among complete responders (p=0.02). Among trial patients, those achieving complete response had baseline diversity similar to that of newly diagnosed patients, while diversity was significantly lower in partial responders and progressors.

The germline V gene gives CDR1 as MDHEN and CDR2 as SYDVKM. Unmatched junction bases come to 13, with V trimmed by 8 bases and J by 5 bases. The CDR3 sequence holds 16 residues, the cysteine and phenylalanine included. The DNA shown is the 48-base CDR3, in frame from base 1. Genomic DNA was extracted with the Qiagen DNeasy kit from unsorted PBMCs and from negatively selected CD4+ and CD8+ fractions. Using primers that anneal to V and J segments, immunoSEQ multiplex PCR amplified the TCR beta CDR3 regions. A synthetic immune receptor repertoire was used to minimize amplification bias, and any remaining bias was removed computationally after sequencing. The published analysis was carried out like this. Repertoire diversity was quantified as the Shannon entropy index using custom Python scripts. Unsorted, CD4+ and CD8+ repertoires were analyzed separately, except in combined analyses where CD4+ and CD8+ sequences were merged in silico. Clonal expansion was defined as at least a 2-fold frequency increase after treatment relative to C1D1, with a pseudocount of 0.5 for undetected baseline clones. Singleton clones were defined as clones with 0 or 1 copy at C1D1, and non-singleton clones were defined as clones with 2 or more copies. By matching protein sequences in sorted samples from the same patient, clones expanded in unsorted samples were annotated as CD4+, CD8+ or unknown. Diversity changes from C1D1 to C4D1 were tested in paired samples using Wilcoxon tests. TCRdb re-hosts the immuneACCESS table, in-frame sequences only. Its copies lack some clones; in the studies checked, an unresolved V gene accounts for under half of them, and the cause for the rest is not known. The D gene and trimming were derived from the DNA, and the V and J assignments and clone size from that table. This sample is represented by about 93,000 clones; around 81% of them were singletons. The ten largest clones represent roughly 15% of the sample.

The sample's time point label is to be understood as: cycle 2 day 1 (C2D1) of nivolumab. Relapse after autologous stem cell transplantation had occurred in all trial patients, and cohorts A, B and C were distinguished by prior brentuximab vedotin exposure. The trial cohort was composed of 55 to 65 patients with relapsed/refractory classical Hodgkin lymphoma, for whom complete response, partial response or progressive disease was recorded as best overall response. Trial patients were treated with single-agent nivolumab in the multi-cohort phase II CheckMate 205 trial. An independent review committee assessed best overall response by applying the 2007 International Working Group response criteria. Trial PBMCs were obtained immediately prior to nivolumab initiation (C1D1) and on therapy at cycle 2 day 1 and cycle 4 day 1. Peripheral blood was collected in 8 mL Vacutainer Cell Preparation Tubes, from which PBMCs were isolated by centrifugation and then cryopreserved.

A word on this clone: The target of this receptor is not known. No per-base quality is available; no much larger clone lies one base away.

This receptor was obtained from a human donor with classical Hodgkin lymphoma. The chain couples TRBV28 to TRBJ2-2, and 8 junction bases match TRBD2. Here the sequenced sample was peripheral blood mononuclear cells (PBMCs), taken before the second cycle of nivolumab. In nucleotides, the sequence is TGTGCCAGCCAAGTGGGGGGGACTAGAAGTACCGGGGAGCTGTTTTTT. Its product reads: CASQVGGTRSTGELFF.